This T cell receptor (beta chain) originates from a study of cytomegalovirus exposure and HLA in healthy donors. The overall study: Previous work identified around 120 million unique TCR beta sequences from approximately 190 million T cells. Study observations and caveats: Most subjects had HLA-A and HLA-B alleles reportedly predicted accurately by TCR beta sequences.

The PCR was carried out with 60 Vbeta primers and 13 Jbeta primers. Profiling relied on immunoSEQ multiplex PCR, and the TCRdb table lists in-frame clones only, not all of them. This table holds around 170,000 clones, roughly 80% found once. CDR1 and CDR2 (germline): ENHRY, SYGVKD. The CDR3 length is 14 residues. Trimming took 11 bases from V and 1 from J; bases not matched to a gene: 3. Comments on this clone: What it binds is unknown.

This chain joins TRBV10-3 and TRBJ1-4; the match to TRBD1 covers 11 bases. The specimen sequenced was PBMCs. This TCR derives from a man between 45 and 60 years old in good health and CMV-seropositive. The CDR3 DNA is TGTGCCGTTGGGACAGGGGGAACTAATGAAAAACTGTTTTTT. This codes for CAVGTGGTNEKLFF.